This T cell receptor beta chain was captured by sequencing in a study of blood T cells in healthy people across ages. As to this clonotype: Its target is unknown.

Germline lookup yields CDR1 SGHTA and CDR2 FQGTGA. Between the trimmed V and J ends, which lost 8 bases and 2 bases, there was a span of 12 bases. The CDR3 extends over 13 amino acids. Regarding the study as a whole: Higher diversity and more naive CD4+ cells were features of long-lived donors, compared to aged donors. Donor CMV status was unknown, possibly confounding expanded clonotype changes.

Through a sample-barcoded 5' primer and a J-beta primer mix, a second PCR was run for roughly 6 to 12 cycles. A template-switch adaptor with 12 random nucleotides tagged each cDNA molecule. TCRdb re-called the 5' RACE reads with MiXCR, one entry per CDR3 protein. The data show some 1,800,000 distinct CDR3 sequences, more than 35% seen once. This rearrangement joins TRBV7-3 to TRBJ1-1; TRBD1 might be the D (6 bases). The sequence was collected from a human donor in good health. The material sequenced was blood. The CDR3 is CASLRDTNTEAFF. In nucleotides, the CDR3 is TGTGCCAGCCTTAGGGACACCAACACTGAAGCTTTCTTT.